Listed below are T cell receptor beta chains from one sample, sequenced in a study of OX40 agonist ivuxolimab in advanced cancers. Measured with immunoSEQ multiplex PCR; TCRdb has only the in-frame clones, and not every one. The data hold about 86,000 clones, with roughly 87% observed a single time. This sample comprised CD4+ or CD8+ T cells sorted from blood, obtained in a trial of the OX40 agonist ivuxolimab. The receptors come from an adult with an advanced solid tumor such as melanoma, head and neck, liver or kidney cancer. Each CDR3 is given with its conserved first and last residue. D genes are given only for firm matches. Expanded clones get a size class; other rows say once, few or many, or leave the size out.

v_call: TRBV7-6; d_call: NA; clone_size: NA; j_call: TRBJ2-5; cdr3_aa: CASSLPIQETQYF; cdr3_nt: TGTGCCAGCAGCTTACCGATTCAGGAGACCCAGTACTTC
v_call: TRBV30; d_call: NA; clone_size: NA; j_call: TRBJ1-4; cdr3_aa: CAWSPGAAWEKLFF; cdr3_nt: TGTGCCTGGAGTCCAGGAGCCGCATGGGAAAAACTGTTTTTT
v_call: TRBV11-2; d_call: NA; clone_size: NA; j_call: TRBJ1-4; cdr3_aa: CASSSLPQATNEKLFF; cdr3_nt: TGTGCCAGCAGCTCACTCCCACAGGCAACTAATGAAAAACTGTTTTTT
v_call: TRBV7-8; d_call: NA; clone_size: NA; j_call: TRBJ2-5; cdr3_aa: CASSFMGGEETQYF; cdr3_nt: TGTGCCAGCAGCTTCATGGGGGGAGAAGAGACCCAGTACTTC
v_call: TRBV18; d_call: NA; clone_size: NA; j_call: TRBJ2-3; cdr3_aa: CASSPPAARDTQYF; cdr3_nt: TGTGCCAGCTCACCACCTGCTGCGAGGGATACGCAGTATTTT
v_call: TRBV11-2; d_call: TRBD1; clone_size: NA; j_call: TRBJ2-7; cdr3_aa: CASSHIPGQGSYEQYF; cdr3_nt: TGTGCCAGCAGCCATATCCCGGGACAGGGCTCCTACGAGCAGTACTTC
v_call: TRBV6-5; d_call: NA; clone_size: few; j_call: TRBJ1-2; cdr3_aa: CASSFTLDANYGYTF; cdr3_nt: TGTGCCAGCAGTTTCACGCTTGACGCCAACTATGGCTACACCTTC
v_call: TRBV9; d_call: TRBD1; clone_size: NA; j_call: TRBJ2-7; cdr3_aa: CASSDRDRGYYEQYF; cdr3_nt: TGTGCCAGCAGCGACCGGGACAGGGGGTACTACGAGCAGTACTTC
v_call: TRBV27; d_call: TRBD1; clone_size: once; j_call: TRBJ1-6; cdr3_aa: CASRSRDRGFSPLHF; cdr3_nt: TGTGCCAGCAGGAGCCGGGACAGGGGTTTTTCACCCCTCCACTTT
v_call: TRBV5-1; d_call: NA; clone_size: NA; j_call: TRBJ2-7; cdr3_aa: CASSLVVGRYEQYF; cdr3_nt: TGCGCCAGCAGCTTGGTCGTAGGGCGCTACGAGCAGTACTTC
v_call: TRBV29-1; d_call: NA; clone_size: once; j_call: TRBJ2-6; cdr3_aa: CSVDSISGANVLTF; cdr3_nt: TGCAGCGTCGACAGCATCTCTGGGGCCAACGTCCTGACTTTC
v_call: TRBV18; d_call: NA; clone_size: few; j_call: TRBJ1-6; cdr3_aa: CASSPEEGGGSPLHF; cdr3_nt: TGTGCCAGCTCGCCCGAGGAGGGAGGTGGGTCACCCCTCCACTTT
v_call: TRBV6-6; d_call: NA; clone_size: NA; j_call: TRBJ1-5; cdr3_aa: CASCRPNQPQHF; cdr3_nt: TGTGCCAGCTGTCGGCCTAATCAGCCCCAGCATTTT
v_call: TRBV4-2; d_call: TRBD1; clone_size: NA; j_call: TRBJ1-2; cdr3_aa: CASSARDRGFGYTF; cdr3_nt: TGTGCCAGCAGCGCCCGGGACAGGGGTTTTGGCTACACCTTC
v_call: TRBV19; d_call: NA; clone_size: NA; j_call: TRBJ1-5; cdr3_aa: CASSIGTGNQPQHF; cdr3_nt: TGTGCCAGTAGTATTGGAACAGGGAATCAGCCCCAGCATTTT
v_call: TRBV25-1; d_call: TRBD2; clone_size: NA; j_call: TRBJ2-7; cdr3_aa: CASSASSGSYEQYF; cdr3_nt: TGTGCCAGCAGTGCCTCTAGCGGGAGTTACGAGCAGTACTTC
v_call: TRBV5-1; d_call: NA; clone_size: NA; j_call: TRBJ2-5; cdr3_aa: CASSPDTVQETQYF; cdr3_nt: TGCGCCAGCAGCCCGGACACCGTCCAAGAGACCCAGTACTTC
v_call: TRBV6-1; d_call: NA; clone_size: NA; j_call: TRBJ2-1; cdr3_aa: CASSRTSYNEQFF; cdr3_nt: TGTGCCAGCAGTCGTACCTCCTACAATGAGCAGTTCTTC
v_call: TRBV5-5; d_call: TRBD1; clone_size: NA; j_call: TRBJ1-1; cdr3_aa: CASSLQGDTEAFF; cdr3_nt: TGTGCCAGCAGCTTGCAGGGGGACACTGAAGCTTTCTTT
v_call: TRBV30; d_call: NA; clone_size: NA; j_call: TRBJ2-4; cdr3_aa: CAGTPARVAKNIQYF; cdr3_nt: TGTGCCGGAACCCCGGCCCGAGTGGCCAAAAACATTCAGTACTTC
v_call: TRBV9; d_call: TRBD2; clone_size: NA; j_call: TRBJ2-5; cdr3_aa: CASSVVASGEVQETQYF; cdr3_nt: TGTGCCAGCAGCGTAGTGGCTAGCGGAGAAGTACAAGAGACCCAGTACTTC
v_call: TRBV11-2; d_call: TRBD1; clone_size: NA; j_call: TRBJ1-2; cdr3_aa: CASSLGTGLSYGYTF; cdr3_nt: TGTGCCAGCAGCCTCGGGACAGGGCTCTCCTATGGCTACACCTTC
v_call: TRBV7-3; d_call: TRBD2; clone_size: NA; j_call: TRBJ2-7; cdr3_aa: CASSPVSGGGIYEQYF; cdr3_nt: TGTGCCAGCAGCCCCGTCTCCGGCGGGGGGATCTACGAGCAGTACTTC
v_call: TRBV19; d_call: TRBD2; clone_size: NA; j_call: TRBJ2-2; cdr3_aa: CASSMIGRVGAGELFF; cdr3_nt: TGTGCCAGTAGTATGATCGGGAGGGTTGGAGCCGGGGAGCTGTTTTTT
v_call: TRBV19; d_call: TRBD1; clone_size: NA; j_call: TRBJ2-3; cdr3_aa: CATRQGRSVADTQYF; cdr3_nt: TGTGCCACGAGACAGGGTCGGAGTGTGGCAGATACGCAGTATTTT
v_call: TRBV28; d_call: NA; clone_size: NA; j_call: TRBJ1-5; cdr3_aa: CASSFYSNQPQHF; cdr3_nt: TGTGCCAGCAGTTTTTATAGCAATCAGCCCCAGCATTTT
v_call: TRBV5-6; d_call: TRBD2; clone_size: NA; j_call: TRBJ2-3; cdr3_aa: CASASAGLADTQYF; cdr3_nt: TGTGCCAGCGCTTCCGCCGGACTAGCGGATACGCAGTATTTT
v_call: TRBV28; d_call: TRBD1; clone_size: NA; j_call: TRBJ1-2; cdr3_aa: CASSFFSGTGVRTF; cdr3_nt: TGTGCCAGCAGTTTTTTTTCCGGGACAGGTGTCCGCACCTTC